This record concerns one T cell receptor (beta chain) sequence. This clonotype was counted at least ten times. This clone's antigen is unknown. Per-nucleotide qualities are absent, and no much larger clonotype sits a single base away. Sequencing relied on an Illumina HiSeq 2000. TCR beta chain libraries were generated through multiplex PCR amplification. The amplified TCR beta chain products were analyzed by high-throughput sequencing. The public sequencing data were trimmed at Q25 with fastp and processed into clonotypes with MiXCR by TCRdb, which kept only in-frame beta chains. Entries are consolidated by CDR3 protein sequence, retaining the most common genes and DNA. Present in this sample are around 300,000 distinct CDR3 sequences, around 31% of which were seen just once. The ten most abundant clones make up more than 0.85% of the sample. Lymph node samples were obtained from the axillary draining lymph nodes of breast cancer patients.

CDR1 DFQATT and CDR2 SNEGSKA are derived from the germline V gene (reference sequence). The CDR3 runs 13 residues from the cysteine to the phenylalanine. Only the CDR3 region is kept as DNA, spanning 39 bases read in frame from base 1. V loses 5 bases, J loses 2 bases, and the germline ends lie 12 bases apart. The sample is drawn from a study of breast tumors, draining lymph nodes, adjacent tissues (TCRdb year 2016). Some background on the complete study: The study compared TCR beta repertoires across tumor, adjacent nontumor tissue and axillary lymph nodes from breast cancer patients. The study was designed to assess the relationships and possible T-cell exchange between tumor, surrounding tissue and draining lymph node repertoires in human breast cancer. Broad study findings and their caveats: The data were judged consistent with most tumor T cells deriving from the lymph node and then expanding within tumor tissue. Tumor and nontumor tissue repertoires were significantly more similar in luminal-like than in basal-like breast cancer. Tumor T-cell repertoires showed less diversity than lymph node repertoires and more diversity than nontumor tissue repertoires, and tumor T-cell repertoires showed preferential V and J gene usage. The conclusion that tumor T cells originate in lymph nodes was presented as consistent with a hypothesis rather than as directly demonstrated.

Sequences were obtained from axillary lymph node tissue. The source is a female donor with breast cancer. Some clones in this sample may be carry-over from other donors' samples. The V and J segments used are TRBV20-1 and TRBJ2-5; the D gene cannot be named for sure. The DNA is as follows: TGCAGTGCTCCTCAGACTGCACAAGAGACCCAGTACTTC. Its coded protein is CSAPQTAQETQYF.